A single sample is the source of the 23 T cell receptor beta chains below, sequenced in a study of neurological immune-mediated disorders. TCRdb reanalysed the 5' RACE reads using MiXCR and keeps one entry per CDR3 protein. In the table there are under 35,000 distinct CDR3 sequences, about an eighth of which are singletons. Time point in this sample: technical triplicate 2. The sample consisted of CD4+ T cells from blood. The source is a female donor with HTLV-1-associated myelopathy (HAM/TSP).

This clonotype was seen ten or more times. The V and J genes are TRBV4-1 and TRBJ1-2; D possibly corresponds to TRBD1 (5 bases). The CDR3 contains 15 residues. Germline CDR1 is MGHRA and CDR2 is YSYEKL. V was trimmed by 0 bases and J by 4 bases, leaving 12 bases between them. CDR3 DNA sequence: TGCGCCAGCAGCCAAGAGGGCAGGACATTCTATGGCTACACCTTC. Its protein product is CASSQEGRTFYGYTF.

This clonotype showed up many times. This chain joins TRBV7-2 and TRBJ2-7; possibly TRBD2 for D (5 bases). Trimming shortened V by 6 bases and J by 2 bases, and 11 bases separated the two germline ends. This CDR3 comprises 13 residues. The germline V gene encodes CDR1 SGHTA and CDR2 FQGNSA. The CDR3 DNA reads as TGTGCCAGCAGGACCACGGAGGCCTACGAGCAGTACTTC. Translated: CASRTTEAYEQYF.

In this sample, this clonotype turned up many times. This chain links TRBV20-1 with TRBJ1-4, with a tentative D call TRBD1 (5 bases). The V gene lost 0 bases and the J gene lost 5 bases, with 13 bases spanning the gap. CDR1 is DFQATT and CDR2 is SNEGSKA in the germline V gene (reference sequence). The CDR3 consists of 15 residues. The CDR3 sequence: CSARDWWDGNEKLFF. The DNA of the CDR3 is TGCAGTGCTAGAGACTGGTGGGACGGGAATGAAAAACTGTTTTTT.

This clonotype appeared many times. The chain couples TRBV7-2 to TRBJ1-5, with D perhaps matching TRBD1 (5 bases). V lost 2 bases and J 2 bases, leaving 22 bases between the germline ends. This CDR3 contains 19 residues. Germline CDR1 is SGHTA and CDR2 is FQGNSA. CDR3 nucleotide sequence: TGTGCCAGCAGCTTATTTCCGGCGGGCGGGGGAGAGGGCAATCAGCCCCAGCATTTT. Amino acid sequence: CASSLFPAGGGEGNQPQHF.

This clonotype was counted many times. The chain links TRBV7-9 to TRBJ1-3; possibly TRBD1 for D (5 bases). The germline gives CDR1 SEHNR, CDR2 FQNEAQ (reference sequence). The CDR3 contains 16 residues. V was cut by 0 bases and J by 3 bases, with 12 bases left in between. CDR3 sequence reads: CASSLARGADGNTIYF. The CDR3 nucleotides read TGTGCCAGCAGCTTAGCGCGGGGCGCCGATGGAAACACCATATATTTT. Full variable domain (outside the CDR3, taken from reference TRBV7-9 and TRBJ1-3): DTGVSQNPRHKITKRGQNVTFRCDPISEHNRLYWYRQTLGQGPEFLTYFQNEAQLEKSRLLSDRFSAERPKGSFSTLEIQRTEQGDSAMYLCASSLARGADGNTIYFGEGSWLTVV.

This clonotype was found many times. This rearrangement joins TRBV29-1 to TRBJ2-5; TRBD2 aligns across 10 bases. There are 16 residues in the CDR3. Germline lookup yields CDR1 SQVTM and CDR2 ANQGSEA. V lost 6 bases to trimming and J lost 5 bases; unmatched junction nucleotides: 15. DNA for the CDR3: TGCAGCGTAACACGATCTAGCGGGAGAGCAGCGGAGACCCAGTACTTC. Translation gives CSVTRSSGRAAETQYF.

This clonotype was observed many times. The gene calls are TRBV5-5 and TRBJ2-3, with D possibly being TRBD1 or TRBD2 (6 bases each). CDR1 and CDR2 from the germline V gene are SGHKS and YYEKEE (reference sequence). Trimming cost V 4 bases and J 5 bases, with 20 bases left between them. CDR3 length equals 16 residues. The CDR3 DNA reads as TGTGCCAGCAGCGCTCCTGGAGGGGGGAGAGGAGATACGCAGTATTTT. It codes for CASSAPGGGRGDTQYF.

This clonotype ranks as medium-sized. The V and J genes are TRBV28 and TRBJ2-3; TRBD1 or TRBD2 may be the D gene (5 bases each). The ends were cut back, 5 bases at V and 0 bases at J, with 24 bases in the middle. Germline V gene sequence: CDR1 MDHEN, CDR2 SYDVKM. CDR3 length: 19 amino acids. Here the CDR3 DNA reads TGTGCCAGCAGTGCTAGGAGGTGGACGGCGACAGAAAGCACAGATACGCAGTATTTT. It is translated as CASSARRWTATESTDTQYF.

This clonotype counts as medium-sized. V usage is TRBV11-1 and J usage is TRBJ2-1; no definite D call. Germline values: CDR1 SGHAT, CDR2 FQDESV (reference sequence). CDR3 length: 14 residues. Trimming left V 1 base short and J 4 bases short, with 8 bases between. Here the CDR3 DNA reads TGTGCCAGCAGCTTAGATAGGGCATACAATGAGCAGTTCTTC. Translated: CASSLDRAYNEQFF.

Many counts were recorded for this clonotype. This rearrangement joins TRBV5-1 to TRBJ2-3; possibly TRBD1 for D (6 bases). The CDR3 has 17 residues. V gave up 1 base and J gave up 3 bases, with 18 bases separating them. Germline loops: CDR1 SGHRS, CDR2 YFSETQ. CDR3 sequence: CASSLFSQGKGTDTQYF. The CDR3 bases are TGCGCCAGCAGCTTGTTTTCCCAGGGGAAAGGAACAGATACGCAGTATTTT.

Many counts were recorded for this clonotype. The rearrangement joins TRBV6-1 to TRBJ2-5; D tentatively reads TRBD1 or TRBD2 (6 bases each). The V end lost 6 bases, the J end lost 1 base, and 12 bases lay between the germline ends. The CDR3 sequence is 14 residues long. Germline V gene lookup returns CDR1 MNHNS and CDR2 SASEGT. Here the CDR3 reads CASRKGDSQETQYF. As DNA, the CDR3 is TGTGCCAGCAGAAAGGGGGACTCCCAAGAGACCCAGTACTTC.

This clonotype was observed many times. The V and J genes are TRBV6-1 and TRBJ2-5; TRBD2 matches 9 bases. Germline V gene lookup returns CDR1 MNHNS and CDR2 SASEGT. V was clipped by 0 bases and J by 4 bases; unmatched bases: 3. The CDR3 is 15 amino acids. This CDR3 reads CASSEAHSGGETQYF. The CDR3 DNA sequence: TGTGCCAGCAGTGAAGCCCATAGCGGGGGAGAGACCCAGTACTTC.

This clonotype was recorded at least ten times. V is TRBV11-2 and J is TRBJ1-2, with D possibly TRBD1 on 6 matching bases. The V end lost 2 bases, the J end lost 4 bases, and 14 bases lay between the germline ends. The V gene's germline CDR1 is SGHAT and CDR2 FQNNGV. The length of the CDR3 is 15 residues. CDR3 coding DNA: TGTGCCAGCAGCTTATCCGCGGGGGCCTCCTATGGCTACACCTTC. It codes for CASSLSAGASYGYTF.

In the case of this clonotype: This likely comes from a read error, as the CDR3 has no conserved phenylalanine or tryptophan at its end. The chain carries TRBV15 and TRBJ1-5; no clear D gene. CDR1 is LNHNV, CDR2 YYDKDF, per germline (reference sequence). V was pared by 1 base and J by 1 base, with 17 bases between. The CDR3 consists of 18 residues. CDR3 coding DNA: TGTGCCACCAGCAGAGGGATGACTGGTGGTGGAAGCAATCAGCCCCAGCATGTT. This translates into CATSRGMTGGGSNQPQHV.

This clonotype was observed at least ten times. The chain joins TRBV20-1 to TRBJ2-1; 12 nucleotides agree with TRBD2. The germline V gene has CDR1 DFQATT and CDR2 SNEGSKA (reference sequence). CDR3 size: 16 residues. Trimming took 6 bases from V and 8 from J; bases not matched to a gene: 14. The CDR3 sequence: CSACGASGREVDEQFF. In DNA, the CDR3 is TGCAGTGCCTGTGGGGCTAGCGGGAGGGAGGTGGATGAGCAGTTCTTC.

This chain connects TRBV5-1 to TRBJ2-3, with 8 bases that match TRBD2. Germline CDR1 reads SGHRS; CDR2 reads YFSETQ. Germline trimming cut 0 bases from V and 5 bases from J; bases unmatched to any gene: 11. The CDR3 runs to 17 residues. Written as DNA, the CDR3 is TGCGCCAGCAGCTTGGCCTACCACGGGGGGGCGGAAGATACGCAGTATTTT. Translated: CASSLAYHGGAEDTQYF.

This clonotype was seen at least ten times. One end of the junction varies from germline; a read error may be responsible. This chain links TRBV7-7 with TRBJ2-7, with no clear D. The CDR3 totals 13 residues. The germline V gene encodes CDR1 SSHAT and CDR2 FNYEAQ (reference sequence). CDR3 region: CASSLDPDYEQYF. Here the CDR3 DNA reads TGTGCTAGCAGCTTAGATCCAGACTACGAGCAGTACTTC.

Ten or more counts support this clonotype. The chain recombines TRBV20-1 with TRBJ1-4; possible D gene TRBD1, 6 bases. The V end lost 0 bases, the J end lost 7 bases, and 12 bases lay between the germline ends. Germline CDR1 and CDR2: DFQATT and SNEGSKA (reference sequence). This CDR3 has 14 amino acids. CDR3 region: CSARDPGGPEKLFF. Written as DNA, the CDR3 is TGCAGTGCTAGAGACCCGGGGGGGCCTGAAAAACTGTTTTTT.

In its sample, this clonotype was seen many times. The gene calls are TRBV6-2 or TRBV6-3 and TRBJ2-7; D may match TRBD1 or TRBD2 (5 bases each). V gave up 5 bases and J gave up 6 bases, with 20 bases separating them. The germline gives CDR1 MNHEY, CDR2 SVGEGT. CDR3 length: 15 residues. CDR3: CASSLRDGKGSEQYF. CDR3 DNA: TGTGCCAGCAGTCTGAGGGACGGCAAAGGTAGCGAGCAGTACTTC.

This clonotype occurred many times. The rearrangement links TRBV18 to TRBJ1-1; perhaps TRBD1 as D (6 bases). With 8 bases removed from V and 0 bases from J, the gap between germline ends came to 16 bases. Germline V gene lookup returns CDR1 KGHSH and CDR2 LQKENI. CDR3 length: 15 amino acids. The CDR3 reads CASTRTVPMNTEAFF. DNA of the CDR3: TGTGCCAGCACGAGGACAGTACCCATGAACACTGAAGCTTTCTTT.

The chain recombines TRBV20-1 with TRBJ2-3, with a possible D match to TRBD1 (5 bases). From germline, CDR1 is DFQATT and CDR2 SNEGSKA (reference sequence). V was trimmed by 2 bases and J by 4 bases, leaving 10 bases between them. This CDR3 has 13 amino acids. The DNA for the CDR3 is TGCAGTGCTAGACAGGGCGTGGCAGATACGCAGTATTTT. Translating it yields CSARQGVADTQYF.

This clonotype was seen ten or more times. The CDR3 region is CASRDTNTGELFF. In nucleotides, the CDR3 is TGTGCCAGCAGGGACACCAACACCGGGGAGCTGTTTTTT. This rearrangement joins TRBV27 to TRBJ2-2; weak D call: TRBD1 (5 bases). This CDR3 spans 13 amino acids. Trimming took off 6 bases at V and 2 bases at J, with 7 bases between the two ends. Germline CDR1 MNHEY, CDR2 SMNVEV (reference sequence).

This clonotype was seen ten or more times. V and J are TRBV10-1 and TRBJ2-5, with D tentatively TRBD2 (5 bases). CDR3 length: 14 amino acids. From germline, CDR1 is WNHNN and CDR2 SYGVQD (reference sequence). The V and J ends lost 2 bases and 5 bases respectively, with 12 bases between them. CDR3 sequence (DNA): TGCGCCAGCAGTGAGACGGTGGGAGTGGAGACCCAGTACTTC. Amino acids: CASSETVGVETQYF.